Detailed here is one T cell receptor beta chain. This entry comes from a study of blood T cell repertoires in COVID-19. Study-wide background: Sample material is recorded as cDNA or gDNA derived from T cells, B-cell-depleted T cells, or PBMCs.

Produced via immunoSEQ multiplex PCR; TCRdb's table is partial and in-frame only. This table holds just under 65,000 clones, approximately 80% found once. Seattle cases were enrolled at active infection and followed longitudinally. The TCR sequence derives from a man in his 60s with COVID-19, enrolled during active disease. Sequenced: peripheral blood.

Written as DNA, the CDR3 is TGCAGTGCTAGTAACCCCCAGGGCCCCTACGAGCAGTACTTC. As protein: CSASNPQGPYEQYF. The chain carries TRBV20-1 and TRBJ2-7, with a possible D match to TRBD1 (5 bases). Germline CDR1 is DFQATT and CDR2 is SNEGSKA (reference sequence). The CDR3 runs to 14 residues. Trimming removed 3 bases from V and 2 bases from J, with 14 bases in between.